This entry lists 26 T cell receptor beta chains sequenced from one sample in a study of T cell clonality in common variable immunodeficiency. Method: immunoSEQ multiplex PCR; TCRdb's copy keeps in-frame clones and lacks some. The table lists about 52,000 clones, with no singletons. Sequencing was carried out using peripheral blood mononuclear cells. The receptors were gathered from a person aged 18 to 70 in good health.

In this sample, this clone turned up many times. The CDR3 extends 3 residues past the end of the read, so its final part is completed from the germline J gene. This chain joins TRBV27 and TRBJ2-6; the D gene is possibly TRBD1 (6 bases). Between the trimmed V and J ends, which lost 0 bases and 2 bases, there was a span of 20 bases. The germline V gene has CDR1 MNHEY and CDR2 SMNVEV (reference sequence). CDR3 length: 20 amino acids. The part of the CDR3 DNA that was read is TGTGCCAGCAGTTTATCTCTGAGGGGGAAAGCCTTCACTGGGGCCAACGTC. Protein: CASSLSLRGKAFTGANV. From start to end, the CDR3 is CASSLSLRGKAFTGANVLTF.

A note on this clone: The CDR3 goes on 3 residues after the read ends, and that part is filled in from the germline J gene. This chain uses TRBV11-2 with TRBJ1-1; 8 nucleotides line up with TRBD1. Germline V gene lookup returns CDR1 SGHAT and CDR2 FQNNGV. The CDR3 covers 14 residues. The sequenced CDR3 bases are TGTGCCAGCAGCTATCTACCCACAGGGGGGATG. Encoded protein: CASSYLPTGGM. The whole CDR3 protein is CASSYLPTGGMAFF.

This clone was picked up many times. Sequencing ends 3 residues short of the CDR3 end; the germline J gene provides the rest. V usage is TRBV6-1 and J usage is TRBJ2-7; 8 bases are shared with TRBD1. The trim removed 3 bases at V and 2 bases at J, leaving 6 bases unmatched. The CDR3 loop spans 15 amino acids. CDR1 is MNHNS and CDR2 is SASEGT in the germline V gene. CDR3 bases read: TGTGCCAGCAGTGACCGGGACAGGCAAGCCTACGAG. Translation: CASSDRDRQAYE. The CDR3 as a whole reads CASSDRDRQAYEQYF.

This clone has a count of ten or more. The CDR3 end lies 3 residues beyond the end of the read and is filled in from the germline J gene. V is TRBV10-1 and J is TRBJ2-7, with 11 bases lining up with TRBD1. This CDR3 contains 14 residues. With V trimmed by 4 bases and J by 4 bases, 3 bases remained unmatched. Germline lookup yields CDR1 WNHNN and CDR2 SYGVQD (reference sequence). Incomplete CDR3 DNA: TGCGCCAGCAGTGCGGGACAGGGGGGTTACGAG. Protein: CASSAGQGGYE. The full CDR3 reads CASSAGQGGYEQYF.

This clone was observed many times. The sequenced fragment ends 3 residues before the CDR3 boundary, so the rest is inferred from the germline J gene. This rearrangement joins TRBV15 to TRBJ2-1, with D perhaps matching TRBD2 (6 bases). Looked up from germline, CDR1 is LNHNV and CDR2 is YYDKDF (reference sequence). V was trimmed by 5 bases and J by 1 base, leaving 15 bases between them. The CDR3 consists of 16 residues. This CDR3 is CATSRRAGGSYNEQFF. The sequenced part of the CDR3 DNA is TGTGCCACCAGCCGACGAGCGGGTGGGTCCTACAATGAG.

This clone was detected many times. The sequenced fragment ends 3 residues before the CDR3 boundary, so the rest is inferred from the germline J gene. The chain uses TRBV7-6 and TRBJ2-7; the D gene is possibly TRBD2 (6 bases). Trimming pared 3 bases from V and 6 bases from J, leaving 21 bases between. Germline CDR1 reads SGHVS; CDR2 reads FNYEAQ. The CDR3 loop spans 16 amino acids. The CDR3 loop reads CASSLGQGIWEAEQYF. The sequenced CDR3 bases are TGTGCCAGCAGCTTGGGGCAGGGAATTTGGGAGGCCGAG.

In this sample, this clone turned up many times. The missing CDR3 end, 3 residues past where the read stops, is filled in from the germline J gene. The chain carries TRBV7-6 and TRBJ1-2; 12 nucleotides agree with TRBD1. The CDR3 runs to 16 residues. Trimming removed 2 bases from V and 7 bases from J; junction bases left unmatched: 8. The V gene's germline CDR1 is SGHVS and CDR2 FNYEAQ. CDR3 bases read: TGTGCCAGCAGCTTACTGTCGGGACAGGGGGCGCTTGGC. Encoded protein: CASSLLSGQGALG. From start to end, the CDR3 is CASSLLSGQGALGYTF.

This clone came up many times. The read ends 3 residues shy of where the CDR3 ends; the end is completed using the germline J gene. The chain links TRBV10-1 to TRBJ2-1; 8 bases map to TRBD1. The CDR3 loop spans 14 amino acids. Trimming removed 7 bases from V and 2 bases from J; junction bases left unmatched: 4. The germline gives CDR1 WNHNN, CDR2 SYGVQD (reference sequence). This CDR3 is CASTAGQAYNEQFF. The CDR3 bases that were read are TGCGCCAGCACTGCGGGACAGGCCTACAATGAG.

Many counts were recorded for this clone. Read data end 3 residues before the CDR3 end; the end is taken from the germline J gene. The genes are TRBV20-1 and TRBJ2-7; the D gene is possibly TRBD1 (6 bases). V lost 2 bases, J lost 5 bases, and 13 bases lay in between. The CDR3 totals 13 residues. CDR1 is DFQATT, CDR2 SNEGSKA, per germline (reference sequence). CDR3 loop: CSARRQAGDEQYF. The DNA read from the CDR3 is TGCAGTGCTAGACGACAGGCTGGGGACGAG.

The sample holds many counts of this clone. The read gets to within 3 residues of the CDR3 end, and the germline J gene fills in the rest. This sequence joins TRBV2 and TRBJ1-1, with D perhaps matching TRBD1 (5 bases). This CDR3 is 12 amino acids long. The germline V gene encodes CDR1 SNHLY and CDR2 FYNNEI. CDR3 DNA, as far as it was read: TGTGCCAGCAGTGAACGGGGGGAGGGC. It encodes CASSERGEG. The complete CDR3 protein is CASSERGEGAFF.

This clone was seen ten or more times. The CDR3: CSARDVRTSEGDTQYF. The covered CDR3 bases are TGCAGTGCTAGAGATGTCCGGACTAGCGAGGGTGATACG. The chain is built from TRBV20-1 and TRBJ2-3; 9 positions match TRBD2. The CDR3 extends 3 residues past the end of the read, so its final part is completed from the germline J gene. J lost 6 bases, V lost 0 bases, and 10 bases had no gene match. The CDR3 is made up of 16 amino acids. Germline CDR1 and CDR2: DFQATT and SNEGSKA (reference sequence).

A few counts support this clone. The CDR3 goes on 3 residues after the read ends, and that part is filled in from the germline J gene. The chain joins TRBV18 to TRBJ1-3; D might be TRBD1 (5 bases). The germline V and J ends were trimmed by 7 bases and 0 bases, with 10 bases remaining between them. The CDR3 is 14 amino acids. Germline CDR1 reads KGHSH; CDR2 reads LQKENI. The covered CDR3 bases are TGTGCCAGCTTCTCAGGGTCCTCTGGAAACACC. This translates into CASFSGSSGNT. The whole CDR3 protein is CASFSGSSGNTIYF.

CDR3 DNA, as far as it was read: TGCGCCAGCAGCTTGGGGACAGGGGGTCCTGGGGAGACC. Residues: CASSLGTGGPGET. The complete CDR3 sequence is CASSLGTGGPGETQYF. This sequence joins TRBV5-1 and TRBJ2-5; 10 bases match TRBD1. The CDR3 goes on 3 residues after the read ends, and that part is filled in from the germline J gene. The CDR3 totals 16 residues. Germline CDR1 SGHRS, CDR2 YFSETQ. Losses at the gene ends were 0 bases for V and 5 bases for J; bases not matched to a gene: 7.

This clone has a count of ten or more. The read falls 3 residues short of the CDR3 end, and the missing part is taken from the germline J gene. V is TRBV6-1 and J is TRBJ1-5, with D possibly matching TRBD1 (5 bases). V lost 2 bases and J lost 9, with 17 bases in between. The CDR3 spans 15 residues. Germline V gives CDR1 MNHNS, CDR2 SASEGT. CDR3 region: CASSERDGDSGPQHF. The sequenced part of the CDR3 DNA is TGTGCCAGCAGTGAAAGAGACGGGGACTCGGGGCCC.

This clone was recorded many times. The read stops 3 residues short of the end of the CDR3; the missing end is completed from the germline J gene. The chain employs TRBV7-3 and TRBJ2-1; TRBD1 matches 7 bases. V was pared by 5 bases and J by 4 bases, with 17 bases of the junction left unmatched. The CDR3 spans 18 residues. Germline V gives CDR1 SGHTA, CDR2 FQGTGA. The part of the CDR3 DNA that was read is TGTGCCAGCAGCCCCCTTTCACCCCGGGACAGATCGTACAATGAG. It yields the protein CASSPLSPRDRSYNE. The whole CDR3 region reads CASSPLSPRDRSYNEQFF.

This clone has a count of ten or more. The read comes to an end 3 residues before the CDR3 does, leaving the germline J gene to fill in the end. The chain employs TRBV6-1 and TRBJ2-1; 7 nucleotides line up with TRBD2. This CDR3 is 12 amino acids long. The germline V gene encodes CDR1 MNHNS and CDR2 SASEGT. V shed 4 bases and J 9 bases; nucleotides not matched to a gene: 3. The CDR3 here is CASSARLAEQFF. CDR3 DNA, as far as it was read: TGTGCCAGCAGTGCCAGACTAGCTGAG.

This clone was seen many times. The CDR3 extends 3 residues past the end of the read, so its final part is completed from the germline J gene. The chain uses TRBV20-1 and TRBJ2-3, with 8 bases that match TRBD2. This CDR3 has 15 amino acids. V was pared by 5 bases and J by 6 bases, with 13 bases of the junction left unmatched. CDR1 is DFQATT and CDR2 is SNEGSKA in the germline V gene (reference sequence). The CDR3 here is CSAPGTRGKTDTQYF. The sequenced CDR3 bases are TGCAGTGCTCCCGGGACTAGAGGGAAAACGGATACG.

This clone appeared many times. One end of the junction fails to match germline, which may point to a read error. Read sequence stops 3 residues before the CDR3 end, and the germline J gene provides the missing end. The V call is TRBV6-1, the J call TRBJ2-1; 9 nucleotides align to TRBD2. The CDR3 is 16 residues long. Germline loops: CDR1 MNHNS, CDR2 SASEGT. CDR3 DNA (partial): TGTGCCAGCAGTGAACCGGGCGGGGGGGCTTACAGTGAG. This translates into CASSEPGGGAYSE. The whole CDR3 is CASSEPGGGAYSEQFF.

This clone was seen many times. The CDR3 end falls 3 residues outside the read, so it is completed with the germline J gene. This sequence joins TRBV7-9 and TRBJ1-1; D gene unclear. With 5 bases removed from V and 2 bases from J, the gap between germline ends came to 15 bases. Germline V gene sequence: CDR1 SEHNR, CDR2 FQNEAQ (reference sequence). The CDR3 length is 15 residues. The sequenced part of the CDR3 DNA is TGTGCCAGCAGCCCCCGAACAGCTCTAAACACTGAA. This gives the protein CASSPRTALNTE. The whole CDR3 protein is CASSPRTALNTEAFF. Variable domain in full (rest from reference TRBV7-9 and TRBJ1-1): DTGVSQNPRHKITKRGQNVTFRCDPISEHNRLYWYRQTLGQGPEFLTYFQNEAQLEKSRLLSDRFSAERPKGSFSTLEIQRTEQGDSAMYLCASSPRTALNTEAFFGQGTRLTVV.

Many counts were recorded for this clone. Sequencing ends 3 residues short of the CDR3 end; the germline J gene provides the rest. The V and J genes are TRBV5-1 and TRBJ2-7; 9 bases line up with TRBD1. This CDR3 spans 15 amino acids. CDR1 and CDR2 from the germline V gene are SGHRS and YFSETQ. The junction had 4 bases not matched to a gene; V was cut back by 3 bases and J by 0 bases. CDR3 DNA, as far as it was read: TGCGCCAGCAGCTCCACAGGGGGCGGCTCCTACGAG. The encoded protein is CASSSTGGGSYE. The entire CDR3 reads CASSSTGGGSYEQYF.

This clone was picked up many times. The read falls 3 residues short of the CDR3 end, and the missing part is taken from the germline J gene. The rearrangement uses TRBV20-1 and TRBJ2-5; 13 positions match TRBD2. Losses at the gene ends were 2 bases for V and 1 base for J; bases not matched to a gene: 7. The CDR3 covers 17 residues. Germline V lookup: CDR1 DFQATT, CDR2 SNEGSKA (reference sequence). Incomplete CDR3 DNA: TGCAGTGCTAGAAAAACTAGCGGGAGGGCAAGCCAAGAGACC. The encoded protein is CSARKTSGRASQET. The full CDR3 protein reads CSARKTSGRASQETQYF.

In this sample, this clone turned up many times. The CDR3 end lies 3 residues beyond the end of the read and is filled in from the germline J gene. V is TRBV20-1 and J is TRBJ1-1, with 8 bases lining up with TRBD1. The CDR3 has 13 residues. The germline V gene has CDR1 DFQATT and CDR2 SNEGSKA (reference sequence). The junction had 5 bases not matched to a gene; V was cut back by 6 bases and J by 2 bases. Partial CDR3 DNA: TGCAGTGCAGCGGACAGGGTCAACACTGAA. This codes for CSAADRVNTE. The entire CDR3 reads CSAADRVNTEAFF.

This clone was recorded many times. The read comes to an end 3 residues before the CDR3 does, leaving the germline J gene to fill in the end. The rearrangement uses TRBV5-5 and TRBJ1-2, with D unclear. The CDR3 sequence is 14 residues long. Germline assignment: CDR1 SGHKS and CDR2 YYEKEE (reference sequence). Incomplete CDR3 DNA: TGTGCCAGCAGCCTGGATGGGCTGAGGCAACGC. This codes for CASSLDGLRQR. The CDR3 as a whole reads CASSLDGLRQRYTF.

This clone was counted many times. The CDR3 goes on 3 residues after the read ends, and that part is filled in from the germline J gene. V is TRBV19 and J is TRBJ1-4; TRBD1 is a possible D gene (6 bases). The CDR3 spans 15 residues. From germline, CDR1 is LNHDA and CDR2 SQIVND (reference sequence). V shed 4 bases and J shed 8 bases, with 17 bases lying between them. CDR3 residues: CASSTDSHGQEKLFF. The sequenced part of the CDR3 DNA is TGTGCCAGTAGTACCGATTCCCACGGACAGGAAAAA.

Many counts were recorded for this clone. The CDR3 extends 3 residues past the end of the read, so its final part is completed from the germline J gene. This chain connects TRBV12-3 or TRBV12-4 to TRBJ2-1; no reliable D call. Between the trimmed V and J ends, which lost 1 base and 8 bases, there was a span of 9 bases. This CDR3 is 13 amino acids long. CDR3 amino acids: CASSLVHSYEQFF. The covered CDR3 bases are TGTGCCAGCAGTTTAGTCCATAGCTATGAG.

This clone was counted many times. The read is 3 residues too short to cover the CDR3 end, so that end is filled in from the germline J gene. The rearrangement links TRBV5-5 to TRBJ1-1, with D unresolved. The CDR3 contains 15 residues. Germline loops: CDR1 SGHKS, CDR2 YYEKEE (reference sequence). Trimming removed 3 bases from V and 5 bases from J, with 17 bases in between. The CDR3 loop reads CASSSSRGGGTEAFF. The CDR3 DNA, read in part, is TGTGCCAGCAGCTCGTCCCGGGGAGGTGGGACTGAA.